This TCR beta chain was found in a study of T-cell reconstitution after alpha-beta-depleted transplantation in children. This clonotype came up many times. This sample's TCRbeta library carried unique molecular identifier barcodes. MiXCR, run by TCRdb on the PCR reads, gives a single entry per CDR3 protein. Altogether 150,000 to 250,000 distinct CDR3 sequences are present, approximately 15% being singletons, with the ten largest covering approximately 13%. Per the germline V gene, CDR1 is SQVTM and CDR2 is ANQGSEA. V was clipped by 1 base and J by 7 bases, with 8 bases between them. The CDR3 length is 12 residues.

This receptor was taken from a human donor who donated a stem cell graft to a child with acute lymphoblastic leukemia. The V call is TRBV29-1, the J call TRBJ2-1, with D hard to call. Sample: PBMCs from the stem cell graft donor, taken from the stem cell graft. The CDR3, as DNA: TGCAGCGTTGAAGTCTACCTTAATGAGCAGTTCTTC. It specifies CSVEVYLNEQFF.